The source of this TCR beta chain is a study of blood T cell repertoires in COVID-19. This clone was found once. Clones were sequenced by immunoSEQ multiplex PCR, and TCRdb holds only the in-frame ones, with some missing. This sample has approximately 240,000 clones, with around 83% found just once. Trimming at V came to 3 bases and at J to 5 bases, leaving 7 bases not matched to a gene. The CDR3 loop spans 14 amino acids. Germline V lookup: CDR1 KGHSH, CDR2 LQKENI. The V gene is TRBV18, the J gene TRBJ2-7, with 7 bases that match TRBD2. The clonotype was recovered from a man aged 45-60 years who had recovered from COVID-19. The sequenced sample was peripheral blood. The CDR3: CASSPNLGGDEQYF. CDR3 bases: TGTGCCAGCTCACCCAACCTTGGGGGGGACGAGCAGTACTTC.